What follows are 26 T cell receptor beta chains derived from one specimen sequenced in a study of spatial heterogeneity in lung cancer. Time point noted: sample taken at primary tumor resection. Researchers sequenced whole RNA taken from tumor, nontumor lung or frozen PBMC without sorting. TCRdb ran MiXCR on the 5' RACE reads and lists one entry per CDR3 protein. This sample has about 95,000 distinct CDR3 sequences, with approximately 8.2% found just once. The sample consisted of PBMCs, taken at surgery. Receptors were obtained from a male donor with early-stage non-small cell lung cancer.

This clonotype was counted a few times. CDR3 loop: CSGGYQETQYF. DNA of the CDR3: TGCAGCGGGGGGTACCAAGAGACCCAGTACTTC. The chain joins TRBV29-1 to TRBJ2-5, with D possibly being TRBD1 or TRBD2 (5 bases each). V lost 7 bases and J 0 bases, leaving 6 bases between the germline ends. In germline, CDR1 is SQVTM, CDR2 ANQGSEA. The CDR3 extends over 11 amino acids. The full variable domain, rest sourced from reference TRBV29-1 and TRBJ2-5, is SAVISQKPSRDICQRGTSLTIQCQVDSQVTMMFWYRQQPGQSLTLIATANQGSEATYESGFVIDKFPISRPNLTFSTLTVSNMSPEDSSIYLCSGGYQETQYFGPGTRLLVL.

Ten or more counts support this clonotype. The CDR3 nucleotides read TGCAGCGTCCTTCAGGGGAGAGGGGAGACCCAGTACTTC. Translated, it gives CSVLQGRGETQYF. This chain uses TRBV29-1 with TRBJ2-5; D is perhaps TRBD1 (6 bases). Germline V lookup: CDR1 SQVTM, CDR2 ANQGSEA. This CDR3 comprises 13 residues. V was clipped by 6 bases and J by 5 bases, with 16 bases between them.

This chain joins TRBV28 and TRBJ2-7; tentatively, D is TRBD2 (6 bases). V gave up 10 bases and J gave up 3 bases, with 16 bases separating them. The germline V gene has CDR1 MDHEN and CDR2 SYDVKM. This CDR3 is built from 13 residues. The CDR3 region is CATLGLPLYEQYF. The DNA for the CDR3 is TGTGCCACCTTGGGACTCCCCCTCTACGAGCAGTACTTC.

This clonotype has at least ten counts. This chain connects TRBV20-1 to TRBJ2-3, with D possibly being TRBD2 (5 bases). Germline CDR1 reads DFQATT; CDR2 reads SNEGSKA (reference sequence). This CDR3 spans 14 amino acids. V lost 4 bases, J lost 6 bases, and 17 bases lay in between. DNA of the CDR3: TGCAGTGCTACGAGGCTAGGGAGAATGGATACGCAGTATTTT. It is translated as CSATRLGRMDTQYF.

The sample holds many counts of this clonotype. The chain has TRBV11-2 and TRBJ2-1, with D unclear. CDR3 length: 16 amino acids. V lost 1 base to trimming and J lost 4 bases, with 14 bases between them. Germline assignment: CDR1 SGHAT and CDR2 FQNNGV. The CDR3 DNA is TGTGCCAGCAGCTTAGTTAGGCCCAACCCTTACAATGAGCAGTTCTTC. Amino acids: CASSLVRPNPYNEQFF.

Many counts were recorded for this clonotype. The rearrangement uses TRBV3-1 and TRBJ2-3; D is uncertain. The CDR3 has 14 residues. Germline V gene sequence: CDR1 LGHDT, CDR2 YNNKEL (reference sequence). V shed 1 base and J shed 1 base, with 6 bases lying between them. The CDR3 loop reads CASSQADGTDTQYF. Written as DNA, the CDR3 is TGTGCCAGCAGCCAAGCTGACGGCACAGATACGCAGTATTTT.

The table lists this clonotype with many counts. V is TRBV19 and J is TRBJ1-5, with D maybe TRBD1 (6 bases). V dropped 4 bases and J dropped 2 bases, with 12 bases sitting between them. Looked up from germline, CDR1 is LNHDA and CDR2 is SQIVND (reference sequence). The CDR3 loop spans 15 amino acids. The CDR3 is CASSTAGTRNQPQHF. The CDR3 DNA sequence: TGTGCCAGTAGTACTGCCGGGACACGCAATCAGCCCCAGCATTTT.

This clonotype has at least ten counts. The rearrangement links TRBV6-2 or TRBV6-3 to TRBJ2-2; D is undetermined. CDR3 length: 12 amino acids. Germline-derived CDR1 and CDR2 are MNHEY and SVGEGT. The germline V and J ends were trimmed by 7 bases and 5 bases, with 8 bases remaining between them. The DNA of the CDR3 is TGTGCCAGCAATAGTCGAACCGGGGAGCTGTTTTTT. Translation gives CASNSRTGELFF.

The chain couples TRBV5-1 to TRBJ2-6, with D maybe TRBD1 (5 bases). CDR3 length equals 15 residues. Trimming removed 2 bases from V and 2 bases from J, with 8 bases in between. Per the germline V gene, CDR1 is SGHRS and CDR2 is YFSETQ. The CDR3 sequence is CASSFLGAGANVLTF. The CDR3 nucleotides read TGCGCCAGCAGCTTCTTAGGGGCTGGGGCCAACGTCCTGACTTTC.

The chain has TRBV5-1 and TRBJ1-2; no definite D call. This CDR3 spans 14 amino acids. Trimming took off 0 bases at V and 2 bases at J, with 8 bases between the two ends. Looked up from germline, CDR1 is SGHRS and CDR2 is YFSETQ. The CDR3 DNA reads as TGCGCCAGCAGCTTGGTACCAGACAACTATGGCTACACCTTC. This translates into CASSLVPDNYGYTF.

Of note for this clonotype: This could be a read error, since a much larger clone is one nucleotide away. The rearrangement links TRBV28 to TRBJ1-6; 8 bases agree with TRBD1. CDR1 is MDHEN, CDR2 SYDVKM, per germline. The CDR3 loop spans 16 amino acids. DNA for the CDR3: TGTGCCAGCAGTTTGGCGACAGGGGAAGGCTGGACACCCCTCTACTTT. Protein sequence: CASSLATGEGWTPLYF.

This clonotype was counted at least ten times. The V call is TRBV3-1, the J call TRBJ1-4; D remains ambiguous. In germline, CDR1 is LGHDT, CDR2 YNNKEL (reference sequence). The CDR3 totals 13 residues. V was pared by 4 bases and J by 8 bases, with 11 bases between. CDR3 nucleotides: TGTGCCAGCAGCCCCAACGGGTGGGAAAAACTGTTTTTT. It specifies CASSPNGWEKLFF.

This clonotype has only a few counts. The chain carries TRBV27 and TRBJ2-1; D is possibly TRBD2 (5 bases). CDR3 length: 13 amino acids. The ends were cut back, 6 bases at V and 1 base at J, with 7 bases in the middle. Germline CDR1 reads MNHEY; CDR2 reads SMNVEV (reference sequence). Here the CDR3 DNA reads TGTGCCAGCAGACCGGGGTCCTACAATGAGCAGTTCTTC. Encoded protein: CASRPGSYNEQFF.

In its sample, this clonotype was seen many times. The chain uses TRBV25-1 and TRBJ1-1; a possible D gene is TRBD1 (6 bases). Trimming pared 10 bases from V and 4 bases from J, leaving 19 bases between. This CDR3 region has 14 residues. The germline CDR1 and CDR2 sequences are MGHDK and SYGVNS. CDR3 amino acids: CATQKLGGSTEAFF. CDR3 sequence (DNA): TGTGCCACCCAAAAACTAGGGGGAAGCACTGAAGCTTTCTTT.

The chain carries TRBV11-2 and TRBJ2-3; D remains unclear. V was cut by 3 bases and J by 1 base, with 5 bases left in between. The germline V gene has CDR1 SGHAT and CDR2 FQNNGV. The CDR3 length is 13 residues. CDR3 DNA sequence: TGTGCCAGCAGCTTTATGGGCACAGATACGCAGTATTTT. Translation gives CASSFMGTDTQYF.

This clonotype was observed a handful of times. The gene calls are TRBV20-1 and TRBJ2-3, with D uncertain. This CDR3 contains 11 residues. V dropped 6 bases and J dropped 10 bases, with 14 bases sitting between them. The germline V gene encodes CDR1 DFQATT and CDR2 SNEGSKA (reference sequence). The CDR3 nucleotides read TGCAGTGCCCGGCTCGGAAGGGCGCAGTATTTT. Translation gives CSARLGRAQYF.

This clonotype was seen a few times. V gene TRBV5-1 combines with J gene TRBJ2-7; 8 nucleotides match TRBD2. Germline trimming cut 0 bases from V and 2 bases from J; bases unmatched to any gene: 1. Germline lookup yields CDR1 SGHRS and CDR2 YFSETQ. CDR3 length: 14 residues. The CDR3 bases are TGCGCCAGCAGCTTGGGTAGCGGGGCCTACGAGCAGTACTTC. Translating it yields CASSLGSGAYEQYF.

This clonotype was detected ten times or more. This chain connects TRBV10-3 to TRBJ2-5; 7 bases line up with TRBD1. CDR1 and CDR2 from the germline V gene are ENHRY and SYGVKD. The trim removed 6 bases at V and 2 bases at J, leaving 9 bases unmatched. CDR3 size: 15 residues. For the CDR3, the DNA is TGTGCCATCAGCCCGGACAGGCTGGTACAAGAGACCCAGTACTTC. Residues: CAISPDRLVQETQYF.

J is TRBJ2-1 and V is TRBV5-1; 8 bases match TRBD2. The length of the CDR3 is 16 residues. V lost 2 bases to trimming and J lost 5 bases; unmatched junction nucleotides: 9. Germline V gene lookup returns CDR1 SGHRS and CDR2 YFSETQ. The CDR3 DNA reads TGCGCCAGCAGCTTTGGCCGGACTAGCTCTAACAATGAGCAGTTCTTC. Encoded protein: CASSFGRTSSNNEQFF.

This clonotype was counted many times. CDR3 protein: CASSAPLATSNTGELFF. DNA for the CDR3: TGTGCCAGTAGTGCCCCCTTGGCTACCTCGAACACCGGGGAGCTGTTTTTT. The chain carries TRBV19 and TRBJ2-2; no clear D gene. V was clipped by 5 bases and J by 0 bases, with 16 bases between them. Germline V gene sequence: CDR1 LNHDA, CDR2 SQIVND (reference sequence). The CDR3 sequence is 17 residues long.

This clonotype was picked up many times. This chain uses TRBV27 with TRBJ2-7, with 12 bases aligning to TRBD2. Germline CDR1 MNHEY, CDR2 SMNVEV (reference sequence). The ends lost 5 bases at V and 4 bases at J; junction bases unmatched: 3. The CDR3 is 14 residues long. CDR3: CASSPLAGGYEQYF. The CDR3 DNA follows: TGTGCCAGCAGTCCTCTAGCGGGAGGGTACGAGCAGTACTTC.

This clonotype was counted only a few times. V and J are TRBV20-1 and TRBJ1-3; D ambiguous. This CDR3 is built from 15 residues. Trimming shortened V by 2 bases and J by 1 base, and 12 bases separated the two germline ends. From germline, CDR1 is DFQATT and CDR2 SNEGSKA (reference sequence). The CDR3 sequence is CSARMVGKSGNTIYF. The DNA of the CDR3 is TGCAGTGCTAGAATGGTTGGGAAGTCTGGAAACACCATATATTTT.

In its sample, this clonotype was seen once. A much more abundant neighbour one base away suggests this may be a read error. The chain links TRBV28 to TRBJ2-5, with D possibly matching TRBD2 (7 bases). CDR1 and CDR2 from the germline V gene are MDHEN and SYDVKM. The length of the CDR3 is 13 residues. The CDR3 DNA sequence: TGTACCAGCTCCGGCGGGGGCCGCCAGACCCAGTACTTC. It yields the protein CTSSGGGRQTQYF.

This clonotype was seen a few times. The genes are TRBV20-1 and TRBJ2-1; D is possibly TRBD2 (6 bases). This CDR3 is built from 16 residues. Germline-derived CDR1 and CDR2 are DFQATT and SNEGSKA (reference sequence). The V and J ends lost 6 bases and 0 bases respectively, with 18 bases between them. CDR3 nucleotide sequence: TGCAGTGCCGGAGGGGCGTCAGCCTCCTCCTACAATGAGCAGTTCTTC. Its protein product is CSAGGASASSYNEQFF.

There are many counts of this clonotype. The chain combines TRBV7-6 with TRBJ1-1; no definite D call. V lost 5 bases and J 0 bases, leaving 10 bases between the germline ends. Germline V lookup: CDR1 SGHVS, CDR2 FNYEAQ. The CDR3 has 14 residues. CDR3 sequence (DNA): TGTGCCAGCAGCCAAGTTCCTATGAACACTGAAGCTTTCTTT. It translates to CASSQVPMNTEAFF.

This clonotype was detected ten times or more. This sequence joins TRBV9 and TRBJ2-5; D unclear. The germline V and J ends were trimmed by 0 bases and 3 bases, with 9 bases remaining between them. The CDR3 spans 14 residues. CDR1 and CDR2 (germline): SGDLS, YYNGEE. CDR3 in amino acids: CASSVDGSKETQYF. The DNA of the CDR3 is TGTGCCAGCAGCGTAGATGGCTCAAAAGAGACCCAGTACTTC.